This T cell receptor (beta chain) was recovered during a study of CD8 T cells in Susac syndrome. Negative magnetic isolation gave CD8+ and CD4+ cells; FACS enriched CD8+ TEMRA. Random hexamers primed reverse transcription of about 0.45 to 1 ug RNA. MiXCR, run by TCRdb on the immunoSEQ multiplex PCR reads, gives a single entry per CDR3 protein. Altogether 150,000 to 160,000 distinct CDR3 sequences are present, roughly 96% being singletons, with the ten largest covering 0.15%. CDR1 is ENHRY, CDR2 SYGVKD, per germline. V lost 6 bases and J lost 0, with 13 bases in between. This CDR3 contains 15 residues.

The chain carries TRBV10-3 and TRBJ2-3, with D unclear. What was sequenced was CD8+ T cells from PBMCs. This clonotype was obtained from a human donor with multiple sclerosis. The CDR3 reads CAIRPTLGSTDTQYF. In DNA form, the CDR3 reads TGTGCCATCAGGCCTACGCTAGGGAGCACAGATACGCAGTATTTT.